The 16 T cell receptor beta chains reported below all come from one sample, sequenced in a study of cytomegalovirus exposure and HLA in healthy donors. With 60 Vbeta and 13 Jbeta primers, the PCR was carried out. Assay: immunoSEQ multiplex PCR; the TCRdb copy retains only in-frame clones and omits some. Of 150,000 to 200,000 clones in the sample, around four fifths were seen once. The sequencing input was PBMCs. The receptors derive from a woman in her twenties or thirties in good health and CMV-seronegative.

This clone occurred a few times. The rearrangement links TRBV20-1 to TRBJ1-1; D is ambiguous. This CDR3 is built from 11 residues. Germline CDR1 and CDR2: DFQATT and SNEGSKA (reference sequence). The V end lost 1 base, the J end lost 8 bases, and 8 bases lay between the germline ends. CDR3 bases: TGCAGTGCTAGAGGGGCGGGGGAAGCTTTCTTT. Its protein product is CSARGAGEAFF.

The chain couples TRBV10-2 to TRBJ2-7, with TRBD1 matching over 9 bases. V dropped 1 base and J dropped 0; count of bases not matched to a gene: 4. The germline gives CDR1 WSHSY, CDR2 SAAADI. This CDR3 comprises 16 residues. Here the CDR3 reads CASSEFNRGPSYEQYF. Written as DNA, the CDR3 is TGCGCCAGCAGTGAGTTCAACAGGGGGCCCTCCTACGAGCAGTACTTC.

The chain has TRBV29-1 and TRBJ2-7; TRBD1 matches 7 bases. CDR1 and CDR2 from the germline V gene are SQVTM and ANQGSEA. J was trimmed by 0 bases and V by 7 bases; bases with no gene match: 6. This CDR3 contains 13 residues. In DNA form, the CDR3 reads TGCAGCGCCGAGACAGGGTCCTCCTACGAGCAGTACTTC. Amino acids: CSAETGSSYEQYF.

This chain joins TRBV5-1 and TRBJ1-2; 8 bases map to TRBD1. From germline, CDR1 is SGHRS and CDR2 YFSETQ. There are 18 residues in the CDR3. V lost 3 bases and J lost 5; bases outside the gene matches: 18. The CDR3 is CASSSLEIGQGGGYGYTF. The CDR3 DNA reads as TGCGCCAGCAGCTCGCTGGAAATCGGACAGGGCGGAGGGTATGGCTACACCTTC.

This clone has only one observation. The CDR3 sequence is CASSDDRPTNEKLFF. The CDR3 DNA reads TGTGCCAGCAGCGACGACAGACCAACTAATGAAAAACTGTTTTTT. The genes are TRBV7-9 and TRBJ1-4, with D perhaps TRBD1 (5 bases). This CDR3 spans 15 amino acids. Trimming removed 5 bases from V and 0 bases from J, with 10 bases in between. CDR1 is SEHNR, CDR2 FQNEAQ, per germline (reference sequence).

The chain carries TRBV29-1 and TRBJ2-5; 10 bases line up with TRBD1. CDR1 and CDR2 (germline): SQVTM, ANQGSEA. J was trimmed by 4 bases and V by 8 bases; bases with no gene match: 4. This CDR3 comprises 12 residues. The CDR3 loop reads CSLWTGGETQYF. CDR3 coding DNA: TGCAGCTTATGGACAGGGGGAGAGACCCAGTACTTC.

This chain connects TRBV18 to TRBJ2-5; TRBD1 matches 10 bases. Unmatched junction bases numbered 4, after V lost 4 bases and J lost 5 bases. The CDR3 contains 14 residues. Germline V gene data show CDR1 as KGHSH and CDR2 as LQKENI. The CDR3 is CASSRDRGDETQYF. CDR3 DNA sequence: TGTGCCAGCTCACGGGACAGGGGAGATGAGACCCAGTACTTC.

The V call is TRBV5-1, the J call TRBJ1-3; TRBD1 agrees at 9 bases. CDR1 is SGHRS, CDR2 YFSETQ, per germline. This CDR3 has 14 amino acids. V was pared by 4 bases and J by 4 bases, with 3 bases of the junction left unmatched. The CDR3 here is CASSTGGAGNTIYF. The CDR3 DNA is TGCGCCAGCAGCACAGGGGGCGCCGGAAACACCATATATTTT.

The rearrangement joins TRBV7-6 to TRBJ2-7, with TRBD2 matching 10 bases. The V and J ends lost 0 bases and 6 bases, in that order; junction bases with no gene match: 5. This CDR3 has 15 amino acids. Germline V lookup: CDR1 SGHVS, CDR2 FNYEAQ. CDR3 residues: CASSLAASGGAEQYF. CDR3 in DNA: TGTGCCAGCAGCTTAGCGGCTAGCGGGGGCGCCGAGCAGTACTTC.

The chain links TRBV30 to TRBJ1-2; D ambiguous. The CDR3 runs to 15 residues. Between the trimmed V and J ends, which lost 1 base and 3 bases, there was a span of 15 bases. Germline lookup yields CDR1 GTSNPN and CDR2 SVGIG (reference sequence). CDR3 DNA sequence: TGTGCCTGGAGTGACGACCTAATGCGGGACTATGGCTACACCTTC. The encoded protein is CAWSDDLMRDYGYTF.

The chain employs TRBV6-6 and TRBJ1-1; weak D call: TRBD1 (5 bases). V lost 2 bases, J lost 7 bases, and 8 bases lay in between. The germline CDR1 and CDR2 sequences are MNHNY and SVGAGI (reference sequence). The CDR3 sequence is 12 residues long. The CDR3 region is CASSYGGSEAFF. Here the CDR3 DNA reads TGTGCCAGCAGTTACGGGGGGAGTGAAGCTTTCTTT.

The genes are TRBV2 and TRBJ2-7; TRBD2 is a possible D gene (6 bases). This CDR3 comprises 14 residues. Trimming took 4 bases from V and 6 from J, leaving 16 bases between them. The germline gives CDR1 SNHLY, CDR2 FYNNEI. Here the CDR3 DNA reads TGTGCCAGCAGTGGCGCAGGGAGGTTGGGCGAGCAGTACTTC. Protein: CASSGAGRLGEQYF.

This chain connects TRBV7-2 to TRBJ1-5; tentative D call: TRBD1 (5 bases). The CDR3 extends over 12 amino acids. The germline gives CDR1 SGHTA, CDR2 FQGNSA. Trimming cost V 3 bases and J 5 bases, with 5 bases left between them. The DNA for the CDR3 is TGTGCCAGCAGCTTCAGGGATCAGCCCCAGCATTTT. Translated, it gives CASSFRDQPQHF.

This clone was seen just once. The chain couples TRBV6-5 to TRBJ2-1; 7 bases are a match to TRBD1. The germline gives CDR1 MNHEY, CDR2 SVGAGI. The V segment lost 7 bases and the J segment 12 bases; nucleotides outside the gene matches: 9. CDR3 length: 12 residues. In DNA form, the CDR3 reads TGTGCCAGCACCGACAGGGCCCGCGGGCAGTTCTTC. Its protein is CASTDRARGQFF.

The genes are TRBV5-4 and TRBJ1-2, with TRBD1 matching 8 bases. Germline CDR1 and CDR2: SGHNT and YYREEE (reference sequence). Losses at the gene ends were 3 bases for V and 0 bases for J; bases not matched to a gene: 1. The CDR3 is 14 amino acids. The chain's CDR3 is CASSSQGANYGYTF. The CDR3 nucleotides read TGTGCCAGCAGCTCACAGGGGGCTAACTATGGCTACACCTTC.

The rearrangement links TRBV5-6 to TRBJ2-5; 16 bases are a match to TRBD2. V shed 3 bases and J 2 bases; nucleotides not matched to a gene: 4. Germline V gene data show CDR1 as SGHDT and CDR2 as YYEEEE. The CDR3 runs to 17 residues. The CDR3 sequence: CASSSGLAGGRQETQYF. The CDR3 DNA reads as TGTGCCAGCAGCTCGGGACTAGCGGGGGGGAGGCAAGAGACCCAGTACTTC.